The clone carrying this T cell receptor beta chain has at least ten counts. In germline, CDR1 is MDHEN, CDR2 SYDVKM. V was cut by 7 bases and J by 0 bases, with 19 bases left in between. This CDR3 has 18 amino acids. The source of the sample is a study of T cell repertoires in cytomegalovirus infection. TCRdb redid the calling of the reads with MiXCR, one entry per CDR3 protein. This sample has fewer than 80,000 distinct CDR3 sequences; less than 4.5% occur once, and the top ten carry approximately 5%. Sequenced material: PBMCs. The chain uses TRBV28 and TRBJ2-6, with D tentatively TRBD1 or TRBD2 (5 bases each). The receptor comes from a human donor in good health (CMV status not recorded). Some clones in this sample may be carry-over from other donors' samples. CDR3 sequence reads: CASTQGRVRVSGANVLTF. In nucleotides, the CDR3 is TGTGCCAGCACCCAGGGACGGGTGAGAGTCTCTGGGGCCAACGTCCTGACTTTC.